These T cell receptor beta chains were read from a single sample in a study of T cells after yellow fever vaccination. TCRdb redid the calling of the 5' RACE reads with MiXCR, one entry per CDR3 protein. The table has more than 35,000 distinct CDR3 sequences, roughly 7.1% seen once. Sequences were derived from CD8+ T cells not binding an NS4B(214-222) dextramer, sorted from PBMCs, sampled 45 days after the yellow fever booster vaccination. The source is a man between 25 and 39 years old who received the YFV17D yellow fever vaccine. Each CDR3 is given with its conserved first and last residue. The D gene is left open where the match is weak. Size is omitted from some rows. Given values are once, few, many or a class for expanded clones.

many,TRBV7-2,TRBJ2-7,-,CASSFLGYEQYF,TGTGCCAGCAGCTTCTTAGGTTACGAGCAGTACTTC
-,TRBV5-6,TRBJ2-1,TRBD1,CASRQGWDYNEQFF,TGTGCCAGTAGACAGGGCTGGGACTACAATGAGCAGTTCTTC
many,TRBV14,TRBJ2-7,-,CASSQEQGSGEQYF,TGTGCCAGCAGCCAAGAACAGGGCAGCGGCGAGCAGTACTTC
few,TRBV6-1,TRBJ2-7,-,CASREGYEQYF,TGTGCCAGCAGGGAAGGCTACGAGCAGTACTTC
many,TRBV3-1,TRBJ2-3,TRBD2,CASSQRTLTSGSPHTDTQYF,TGTGCCAGCAGCCAGCGTACTCTGACTAGCGGGAGTCCCCACACAGATACGCAGTATTTT
-,TRBV29-1,TRBJ2-7,TRBD2,CSVLGRVSYEQYF,TGCAGCGTTCTCGGGAGGGTATCCTACGAGCAGTACTTC
many,TRBV3-1,TRBJ2-1,-,CASSQVPSNEQFF,TGTGCCAGCAGCCAAGTCCCGAGCAATGAGCAGTTCTTC
many,TRBV6-5,TRBJ2-7,-,CASSFLGPLNSYEQYF,TGTGCCAGCAGTTTCCTCGGGCCCTTAAACTCCTACGAGCAGTACTTC
many,TRBV29-1,TRBJ1-2,TRBD1,CSVYGQGSYGYTF,TGCAGCGTCTATGGACAGGGGAGCTATGGCTACACCTTC
-,TRBV3-1,TRBJ2-7,TRBD1,CASSMGQGHIQPYEQYF,TGTGCCAGCAGCATGGGACAGGGTCACATTCAACCCTACGAGCAGTACTTC
many,TRBV28,TRBJ2-1,TRBD2,CASSQRIGASGNYEQFF,TGTGCCAGCAGCCAACGAATTGGGGCTAGCGGGAATTATGAGCAGTTCTTC
many,TRBV5-1,TRBJ2-1,TRBD2,CASSLGGLAGDYNEQFF,TGCGCCAGCAGCTTGGGAGGACTAGCGGGAGACTACAATGAGCAGTTCTTC
-,TRBV28,TRBJ2-7,TRBD2,CASSSTTSGRGEQYF,TGTGCCAGCAGTTCCACGACTAGCGGGAGGGGCGAGCAGTACTTC
many,TRBV4-3,TRBJ1-1,-,CASSQEGSSAFF,TGCGCCAGCAGCCAAGAAGGGAGTAGCGCTTTCTTT
many,TRBV27,TRBJ2-1,TRBD2,CASSLELGLAGVEQFF,TGTGCCAGCAGTTTAGAGTTGGGACTAGCGGGAGTTGAGCAGTTCTTC
many,TRBV7-2,TRBJ1-5,-,CASSPTGGNQPQHF,TGTGCCAGCAGTCCCACGGGGGGCAATCAGCCCCAGCATTTT
-,TRBV3-1,TRBJ2-1,TRBD2,CATSQELASGSRDEQFF,TGTGCCACCAGCCAAGAGCTGGCTAGCGGGAGTAGAGATGAGCAGTTCTTC
-,TRBV20-1,TRBJ2-1,-,CSARDVSSYNEQFF,TGCAGTGCTAGAGATGTTAGCTCCTACAATGAGCAGTTCTTC
many,TRBV5-6,TRBJ2-7,-,CASSLGGGYPEQYF,TGTGCCAGCAGCTTGGGCGGGGGCTACCCGGAGCAGTACTTC
many,TRBV29-1,TRBJ2-7,-,CSVGTSESRYEQYF,TGCAGCGTTGGAACATCGGAGAGCAGATACGAGCAGTACTTC
many,TRBV12-3/TRBV12-4,TRBJ2-1,TRBD2,CASSLARIAGGPDEQFF,TGTGCCAGCAGTTTAGCGCGAATTGCGGGAGGGCCCGATGAGCAGTTCTTC
many,TRBV4-3,TRBJ1-1,-,CASSQDRAGAEAFF,TGCGCCAGCAGCCAAGATAGGGCCGGTGCTGAAGCTTTCTTT
many,TRBV27,TRBJ2-7,-,CASSPFEGGYEQYF,TGTGCCAGCAGTCCTTTCGAAGGCGGATACGAGCAGTACTTC
few,TRBV11-2,TRBJ2-1,-,CASRTPDRYNEQFF,TGTGCCAGCCGGACCCCGGACAGATACAATGAGCAGTTCTTC
many,TRBV4-3,TRBJ2-2,TRBD2,CASSHGTSPNTGELFF,TGCGCCAGCAGCCATGGGACTAGCCCTAACACCGGGGAGCTGTTTTTT
many,TRBV29-1,TRBJ2-7,-,CSVAGNEQYF,TGCAGCGTTGCGGGCAACGAGCAGTACTTC
medium-sized,TRBV20-1,TRBJ2-1,TRBD2,CSATMGREDHNEQFF,TGCAGTGCAACCATGGGGCGGGAGGACCACAATGAGCAGTTCTTC
many,TRBV20-1,TRBJ1-1,-,CSALPRQVLEAFF,TGCAGTGCCCTCCCTCGACAGGTCCTCGAAGCTTTCTTT
many,TRBV2,TRBJ2-7,TRBD2,CAVRLAGAYEQYF,TGTGCCGTACGACTAGCGGGAGCTTACGAGCAGTACTTC
many,TRBV7-7,TRBJ2-7,TRBD1,CASSQDRGGEQYF,TGTGCTAGCAGCCAGGACAGGGGAGGCGAGCAGTACTTC
-,TRBV12-3/TRBV12-4,TRBJ2-3,-,CASSFSLEGREGTDTQYF,TGTGCCAGCAGTTTTAGTCTTGAAGGCAGGGAAGGCACAGATACGCAGTATTTT
few,TRBV11-1,TRBJ1-3,TRBD1,CARRTVDRSYSGNTIYF,TGTGCCAGGAGAACCGTGGACAGGTCGTACTCTGGAAACACCATATATTTT
many,TRBV6-5,TRBJ2-4,TRBD2,CASSYPDMGGRDIQYF,TGTGCCAGCAGTTACCCGGATATGGGGGGGAGAGACATTCAGTACTTC
few,TRBV6-2/TRBV6-3,TRBJ2-7,-,CASSAHPSEIYEQYF,TGTGCCAGCAGTGCACACCCCTCGGAGATCTACGAGCAGTACTTC
many,TRBV11-2,TRBJ2-3,-,CASSLSVTASTDTQYF,TGTGCCAGCAGCTTAAGTGTGACAGCTAGCACAGATACGCAGTATTTT
-,TRBV7-3,TRBJ2-7,-,CASSSPDDGTYEQYF,TGTGCCAGCAGCTCGCCTGACGACGGGACCTACGAGCAGTACTTC
few,TRBV6-2/TRBV6-3,TRBJ2-7,-,CASSYGGSPYEQYF,TGTGCCAGCAGTTACGGGGGCTCCCCCTACGAGCAGTACTTC
many,TRBV11-2,TRBJ2-7,-,CASSSTRMSYEQYF,TGTGCCAGCAGCTCCACACGGATGTCCTACGAGCAGTACTTC
many,TRBV29-1,TRBJ2-3,TRBD2,CSVESVAGVDTQYF,TGCAGCGTTGAATCGGTGGCGGGAGTCGATACGCAGTATTTT
-,TRBV30,TRBJ2-7,-,CALDRGDRSTYEQYF,TGTGCCCTGGACCGGGGTGACAGGAGCACCTACGAGCAGTACTTC
many,TRBV7-2,TRBJ2-1,TRBD2,CASSLDAGGDNEQFF,TGTGCCAGCAGCTTAGATGCGGGAGGGGACAATGAGCAGTTCTTC
many,TRBV4-3,TRBJ2-7,-,CASSQVSRDEQYF,TGCGCCAGCAGCCAAGTATCCAGGGACGAGCAGTACTTC
many,TRBV6-5,TRBJ2-7,-,CASSYSGHISYEQYF,TGTGCCAGCAGTTACTCGGGACACATCTCCTACGAGCAGTACTTC
many,TRBV27,TRBJ2-5,-,CASSSGWRETQYF,TGTGCCAGCAGTTCCGGGTGGAGAGAGACCCAGTACTTC
many,TRBV7-2,TRBJ2-1,-,CASSLVAGDNEQFF,TGTGCCAGCAGCTTAGTGGCAGGGGACAATGAGCAGTTCTTC
many,TRBV11-2,TRBJ2-7,TRBD2,CASTSGSYEQYF,TGTGCCAGCACTAGCGGGAGCTACGAGCAGTACTTC
many,TRBV24-1,TRBJ1-2,-,CATSDLDTGYGYTF,TGTGCCACCAGTGACCTGGACACGGGCTATGGCTACACCTTC
many,TRBV6-2/TRBV6-3,TRBJ2-2,-,CASSPSWGTNTGELFF,TGTGCCAGCAGCCCTAGTTGGGGGACGAACACCGGGGAGCTGTTTTTT
few,TRBV20-1,TRBJ1-2,-,CSASYFETVPPRGFYGYTF,TGCAGTGCCTCCTATTTTGAGACAGTCCCTCCCCGGGGGTTCTATGGCTACACCTTC
many,TRBV6-5,TRBJ2-7,TRBD2,CASSRGTRTYEQYF,TGTGCCAGCAGTAGGGGGACTAGGACCTACGAGCAGTACTTC
many,TRBV7-9,TRBJ2-5,TRBD2,CASSLASGQGTQYF,TGTGCCAGCAGCTTGGCTAGCGGCCAGGGGACCCAGTACTTC
many,TRBV6-5,TRBJ2-1,TRBD2,CASSWTSGAQQFF,TGTGCCAGCAGCTGGACTAGCGGGGCCCAGCAGTTCTTC
few,TRBV12-3/TRBV12-4,TRBJ2-6,TRBD1,CASSSSLRDSFSGANVLTF,TGTGCCAGCAGTTCGAGCCTCCGGGACAGCTTCTCTGGGGCCAACGTCCTGACTTTC
many,TRBV6-5,TRBJ2-1,TRBD2,CASSLLAGGRNEQFF,TGTGCCAGCAGTCTCCTAGCGGGAGGTAGAAATGAGCAGTTCTTC
few,TRBV12-3/TRBV12-4,TRBJ1-5,-,CASSFEGVPNQPQHF,TGTGCCAGCAGTTTTGAGGGGGTCCCTAATCAGCCCCAGCATTTT
many,TRBV6-1,TRBJ2-1,-,CAGDTQGNEQFF,TGTGCCGGGGACACGCAAGGGAATGAGCAGTTCTTC
-,TRBV11-2,TRBJ2-1,-,CASSLYPGNNEQFF,TGTGCCAGCAGCTTGTATCCGGGAAACAATGAGCAGTTCTTC